This TCR beta chain was identified in a study of OX40 agonist ivuxolimab in advanced cancers. Study background: The drug used for patients, ivuxolimab, was an agonistic anti-OX40 (CD134) antibody. Every 2 weeks, patients got intravenous ivuxolimab at one of six dose levels (0.01-10 mg/kg).

TCRdb's table, derived via immunoSEQ multiplex PCR, lists solely in-frame clones and lacks some. Here the sample spans 20,000 to 25,000 clones, roughly 70% being singletons. Of note for this clone: Its target is not known.

General study points: Average numbers of expanded clones were greater in CD8+ T cells than in CD4+.

This CDR3 is 13 amino acids long. Trimming took off 4 bases at V and 2 bases at J, with 9 bases between the two ends. Germline loops: CDR1 SGHDT, CDR2 YYEEEE. The specimen comprised CD4+ or CD8+ T cells sorted from blood, sampled in a trial of the OX40 agonist ivuxolimab. The chain has TRBV5-6 and TRBJ1-1, with a weak D call TRBD1 (6 bases). The receptor was isolated from an adult with an advanced solid tumor such as melanoma, head and neck, liver or kidney cancer. CDR3 amino acids: CASSLTGNTEAFF. The CDR3 DNA reads TGTGCCAGCAGCCTGACAGGTAACACTGAAGCTTTCTTT.